These 30 T cell receptor beta chains were sequenced from one sample in a study of shared clonotypes between healthy human individuals. Some clones are missing from TCRdb's copy, which holds only in-frame ones; the method was immunoSEQ multiplex PCR. Here the sample spans 2.3 million or so clones, 85% to 95% being singletons. Input material: naive CD4+ T cells from PBMCs. Sample subset: CD45RA+ positively selected. The receptors originated from a man aged 18 to 30 in good health. Some clones in this sample may be carry-over from other donors' samples.

The genes are TRBV6-5 and TRBJ2-7; 12 bases agree with TRBD2. Germline lookup yields CDR1 MNHEY and CDR2 SVGAGI. The trim removed 5 bases at V and 1 base at J, leaving 3 bases unmatched. This CDR3 contains 15 residues. The CDR3 reads CASSPGLAGSYEQYF. CDR3 nucleotides: TGTGCCAGCAGTCCTGGACTAGCGGGATCCTACGAGCAGTACTTC.

The V call is TRBV28, the J call TRBJ2-2; 10 bases are a match to TRBD2. This CDR3 is 16 amino acids long. Germline CDR1 and CDR2: MDHEN and SYDVKM. The V and J ends lost 2 bases and 4 bases, in that order; junction bases with no gene match: 4. The CDR3 bases are TGTGCCAGCAGTTTACTAGCGGGAGATCGCACCGGGGAGCTGTTTTTT. Translation: CASSLLAGDRTGELFF.

The chain couples TRBV28 to TRBJ1-5, with unresolved D. V gave up 3 bases and J gave up 2 bases, with 17 bases separating them. The germline V gene has CDR1 MDHEN and CDR2 SYDVKM. CDR3 length equals 17 residues. The CDR3 sequence: CASSFLGPGDGNQPQHF. The DNA for the CDR3 is TGTGCCAGCAGTTTCTTGGGCCCGGGCGATGGCAATCAGCCCCAGCATTTT.

The rearrangement links TRBV28 to TRBJ1-2; D is unclear. The CDR3 is 14 amino acids. Germline V gene data show CDR1 as MDHEN and CDR2 as SYDVKM. V was trimmed by 2 bases and J by 8 bases, leaving 15 bases between them. The CDR3 DNA sequence: TGTGCCAGCAGTTTACAGGTCACACTCGGAGGCTACACCTTC. It codes for CASSLQVTLGGYTF.

The table lists this clone with a count of one. The V gene is TRBV7-8, the J gene TRBJ2-7; D not resolved. CDR1 and CDR2 (germline): SGHVS, FQNEAQ. This CDR3 contains 12 residues. V dropped 0 bases and J dropped 2 bases, with 2 bases sitting between them. CDR3 in DNA: TGTGCCAGCAGCTTAGCCACCTACGAGCAGTACTTC. Its protein product is CASSLATYEQYF.

V usage is TRBV5-1 and J usage is TRBJ1-5; 7 positions agree with TRBD1. Per the germline V gene, CDR1 is SGHRS and CDR2 is YFSETQ. The J segment lost 5 bases and the V segment lost 4 bases, leaving 9 bases of the junction unmatched. The CDR3 consists of 15 residues. The CDR3 DNA is TGCGCCAGCAGCATTGGGACAGAAAGCTATCAGCCCCAGCATTTT. It translates to CASSIGTESYQPQHF.

Only one count was recorded for this clone. V is TRBV19 and J is TRBJ1-1; no definite D call. Germline lookup yields CDR1 LNHDA and CDR2 SQIVND (reference sequence). V lost 5 bases and J 9 bases, leaving 19 bases between the germline ends. The CDR3 consists of 14 residues. The CDR3 DNA is TGTGCCAGTAGTCCCCTCCCCCAGTTTACCCAAGCTTTCTTT. This gives the protein CASSPLPQFTQAFF.

This clone was seen once. Other DNA sequences in the same sample also yield this CDR3. V gene TRBV28 combines with J gene TRBJ2-7, with 9 nucleotides matching TRBD1. CDR3 size: 14 residues. From germline, CDR1 is MDHEN and CDR2 SYDVKM. The V gene end was trimmed by 6 bases and the J gene end by 4 bases; junction bases not matched to a gene: 7. The CDR3 sequence is CASSLQGARYEQYF. In nucleotides, the CDR3 is TGTGCCAGCAGCCTACAGGGGGCTCGGTACGAGCAGTACTTC.

On this clone itself: Other DNA sequences of this sample code for an identical CDR3. This chain uses TRBV27 with TRBJ2-1, with unresolved D. V lost 3 bases and J lost 9, with 9 bases in between. There are 12 residues in the CDR3. CDR1 and CDR2 (germline): MNHEY, SMNVEV (reference sequence). The CDR3, as DNA: TGTGCCAGCAGTTTCCTAGGCGGTGAGCAGTTCTTC. It specifies CASSFLGGEQFF.

The J gene is TRBJ1-2, the V gene TRBV5-6; a weak D match, TRBD1 (5 bases). CDR3 size: 13 residues. The germline V gene encodes CDR1 SGHDT and CDR2 YYEEEE. Trimming left V 2 bases short and J 10 bases short, with 15 bases between. The CDR3 is CASSFTRDGDYTF. CDR3 bases: TGTGCCAGCAGCTTCACCCGGGACGGCGACTACACCTTC. Filled out from reference TRBV5-6 and TRBJ1-2, the complete variable domain reads DAGVTQSPTHLIKTRGQQVTLRCSPKSGHDTVSWYQQALGQGPQFIFQYYEEEERQRGNFPDRFSGHQFPNYSSELNVNALLLGDSALYLCASSFTRDGDYTFGSGTRLTVV.

Concerning this clone: The junction differs from germline at one of its ends, possibly a read error. This sequence joins TRBV4-2 and TRBJ2-7, with 9 nucleotides matching TRBD1. The length of the CDR3 is 15 residues. The germline V gene encodes CDR1 LGHNA and CDR2 YNFKEQ. This CDR3 is CASSRPPGQGYEQCF. CDR3 coding DNA: TGTGCCAGCAGCCGACCGCCGGGACAGGGCTACGAGCAGTGCTTC.

The chain recombines TRBV4-3 with TRBJ2-5; 8 nucleotides agree with TRBD2. V gave up 4 bases and J gave up 4 bases; unmatched junction bases: 14. The CDR3 is 17 residues long. Germline V gives CDR1 LGHNA, CDR2 YSLEER. The CDR3 DNA sequence: TGCGCCAGCAGCCGGAGGCGTACGGGACTAGGGGTAGAGACCCAGTACTTC. Its translation: CASSRRRTGLGVETQYF.

The chain recombines TRBV30 with TRBJ2-7; D is uncertain. V shed 2 bases and J shed 0 bases, with 11 bases lying between them. The CDR3 covers 14 residues. Germline assignment: CDR1 GTSNPN and CDR2 SVGIG (reference sequence). Written as DNA, the CDR3 is TGTGCCTGGAGTTTCAGGAGAAGCTCCTACGAGCAGTACTTC. Its protein product is CAWSFRRSSYEQYF.

In its sample, this clone was seen once. The V call is TRBV9, the J call TRBJ2-7; D is undetermined. Between the trimmed V and J ends, which lost 1 base and 3 bases, there was a span of 14 bases. The CDR3 sequence is 15 residues long. The germline V gene has CDR1 SGDLS and CDR2 YYNGEE. This CDR3 is CASSVQTEGFYEQYF. The CDR3 coding sequence is TGTGCCAGCAGCGTACAGACCGAAGGATTCTACGAGCAGTACTTC. The whole variable domain, remainder taken from reference TRBV9 and TRBJ2-7, is DSGVTQTPKHLITATGQRVTLRCSPRSGDLSVYWYQQSLDQGLQFLIQYYNGEERAKGNILERFSAQQFPDLHSELNLSSLELGDSALYFCASSVQTEGFYEQYFGPGTRLTVT.

This chain connects TRBV5-4 to TRBJ2-3; D ambiguous. V lost 3 bases, J lost 2 bases, and 7 bases lay in between. CDR3 size: 13 residues. CDR1 is SGHNT, CDR2 YYREEE, per germline (reference sequence). The chain's CDR3 is CASSSTYTDTQYF. CDR3 DNA sequence: TGTGCCAGCAGCTCAACCTACACAGATACGCAGTATTTT.

The chain has TRBV18 and TRBJ2-5; D unresolved. Germline V CDR1 and CDR2: KGHSH, LQKENI. CDR3 length: 17 residues. V was trimmed by 3 bases and J by 5 bases, leaving 22 bases between them. CDR3 protein: CASSPPGWRAPEETQYF. DNA for the CDR3: TGTGCCAGCTCACCCCCCGGTTGGCGTGCCCCTGAGGAGACCCAGTACTTC.

The V and J genes are TRBV28 and TRBJ2-5, with TRBD1 identical over 8 bases. Unmatched junction bases numbered 13, after V lost 5 bases and J lost 5 bases. The CDR3 runs 16 residues. The germline V gene has CDR1 MDHEN and CDR2 SYDVKM. For the CDR3, the DNA is TGTGCCAGCAGTCCCGCAGGGGGCTCACGTCTGGAGACCCAGTACTTC. Translated, it gives CASSPAGGSRLETQYF.

The V and J genes are TRBV4-1 and TRBJ1-1; TRBD1 matches 7 bases. The ends lost 4 bases at V and 0 bases at J; junction bases unmatched: 14. Germline CDR1 is MGHRA and CDR2 is YSYEKL. The CDR3 extends over 18 amino acids. This CDR3 reads CASSPSRIMDRLNTEAFF. The CDR3 DNA sequence: TGCGCCAGCAGCCCCTCCCGAATAATGGACAGGTTGAACACTGAAGCTTTCTTT.

CDR3 residues: CAWSVLGASGRNEQFF. CDR3 DNA: TGTGCCTGGAGTGTACTAGGGGCTAGCGGGAGGAATGAGCAGTTCTTC. This sequence joins TRBV30 and TRBJ2-1; TRBD2 matches at 11 bases. The CDR3 consists of 16 residues. The V segment lost 0 bases and the J segment 7 bases; nucleotides outside the gene matches: 8. The germline V gene encodes CDR1 GTSNPN and CDR2 SVGIG (reference sequence).

This rearrangement joins TRBV6-5 to TRBJ2-1, with D perhaps given as TRBD1 or TRBD2 (5 bases each). Trimming stripped 3 bases from V and 7 bases from J, with 16 bases between. Germline CDR1 reads MNHEY; CDR2 reads SVGAGI. The CDR3 sequence is 15 residues long. DNA of the CDR3: TGTGCCAGCAGTTATCGGAGGACAAAGGGGAATGAGCAGTTCTTC. Its protein is CASSYRRTKGNEQFF.

This chain connects TRBV28 to TRBJ2-2; 8 bases line up with TRBD1. V shed 6 bases, J shed 5 bases, and the junction held 11 bases outside the gene matches. This CDR3 contains 16 residues. CDR1 and CDR2 (germline): MDHEN, SYDVKM. The CDR3 nucleotides read TGTGCCAGCAGGTCGCGTCCGAGACAGGGGACCGGGGAGCTGTTTTTT. It specifies CASRSRPRQGTGELFF.

Turning to this clone: This specimen includes other DNA sequences encoding the same CDR3. The CDR3 loop is CASSPRTSGHNEQFF. For the CDR3, the DNA is TGTGCCAGCTCACCACGTACTAGCGGACACAATGAGCAGTTCTTC. This sequence joins TRBV18 and TRBJ2-1; 8 bases are shared with TRBD2. Germline CDR1 KGHSH, CDR2 LQKENI. The CDR3 totals 15 residues. V gave up 1 base and J gave up 5 bases; unmatched junction bases: 4.

This clone was picked up one time. V and J are TRBV6-6 and TRBJ2-1; D remains ambiguous. Trimming left V 6 bases short and J 8 bases short, with 11 bases between. Germline assignment: CDR1 MNHNY and CDR2 SVGAGI (reference sequence). The CDR3 is 12 residues long. In nucleotides, the CDR3 is TGTGCCAGCAGGACAAGCATCGATGAGCAGTTCTTC. Its protein is CASRTSIDEQFF.

This clone was observed a single time. This rearrangement joins TRBV5-1 to TRBJ1-3; D is perhaps TRBD1 (5 bases). Trimming stripped 4 bases from V and 2 bases from J, with 13 bases between. The CDR3 sequence is 15 residues long. Germline V CDR1 and CDR2: SGHRS, YFSETQ. CDR3 region: CASSPPRGTGNTIYF. Here the CDR3 DNA reads TGCGCCAGCAGCCCCCCCCGGGGGACTGGAAACACCATATATTTT.

The chain recombines TRBV27 with TRBJ2-3; D call uncertain. V was shortened by 3 bases and J by 2 bases, with 9 bases between the two germline ends. The CDR3 length is 14 residues. Germline CDR1 and CDR2: MNHEY and SMNVEV (reference sequence). The CDR3 DNA is TGTGCCAGCAGTTTCACAGAGGCCACAGATACGCAGTATTTT. Translation: CASSFTEATDTQYF.

The chain combines TRBV10-3 with TRBJ2-3; 7 bases line up with TRBD2. The CDR3 has 16 amino acids. V trimming: 0 bases; J trimming: 10 bases; junction bases outside the gene matches: 13. CDR1 and CDR2 from the germline V gene are ENHRY and SYGVKD. CDR3: CAISESTGGPSYAQYF. CDR3 bases: TGTGCCATCAGTGAGTCGACGGGAGGCCCATCATATGCGCAGTATTTT.

This sequence joins TRBV11-3 and TRBJ2-2, with D perhaps given as TRBD1 or TRBD2 (6 bases each). The V and J ends lost 3 bases and 1 base respectively, with 12 bases between them. This CDR3 spans 16 amino acids. Germline CDR1 and CDR2: SGHNT and YENEEA. The CDR3 protein is CASSLSGAENTGELFF. The CDR3 nucleotides read TGTGCCAGCAGCTTGTCGGGGGCTGAGAACACCGGGGAGCTGTTTTTT.

In its sample, this clone was seen once. This chain connects TRBV2 to TRBJ1-1; D gene uncertain. The germline CDR1 and CDR2 sequences are SNHLY and FYNNEI. The V end lost 5 bases, the J end lost 1 base, and 8 bases lay between the germline ends. The CDR3 has 13 amino acids. The CDR3 loop reads CASSSWGNTEAFF. CDR3 nucleotide sequence: TGTGCCAGCAGTAGTTGGGGGAACACTGAAGCTTTCTTT.

The chain is built from TRBV5-1 and TRBJ2-3; D unclear. Germline V CDR1 and CDR2: SGHRS, YFSETQ. V dropped 7 bases and J dropped 1 base, with 10 bases sitting between them. CDR3 length: 13 amino acids. CDR3 coding DNA: TGCGCCAGCGGGGTGCCTGGCACAGATACGCAGTATTTT. This encodes CASGVPGTDTQYF.

The CDR3 spells CASSLRTSAYTGELFF. As DNA, the CDR3 is TGTGCCAGCAGCTTAAGGACTAGCGCCTACACCGGGGAGCTGTTTTTT. The chain uses TRBV7-3 and TRBJ2-2; 9 bases line up with TRBD2. The CDR3 spans 16 residues. The ends lost 1 base at V and 3 bases at J; junction bases unmatched: 3. Germline V gives CDR1 SGHTA, CDR2 FQGTGA.